This T cell receptor beta chain appears in the sequencing data of a study of shared clonotypes between healthy human individuals. Study overall: A donor's plate count was three for CD4 naive and three for CD4 memory; CD8 naive had two and CD8 memory one. Study-wide points: Few donors restricted represented genetic and exposure-history diversity.

CDR3 length: 14 residues. Trimming shortened V by 2 bases and J by 0 bases, and 8 bases separated the two germline ends. Germline V gene data show CDR1 as MNHEY and CDR2 as SMNVEV (reference sequence). In the case of this clone: Its antigen is currently unknown. Other DNA sequences from this sample encode an identical CDR3 as well.

CD8 cells regarded as naive lacked CD45RO, were positively chosen for CCR7, and omitted terminally differentiated effector memory CD45RA+ cells. Some clones are missing from TCRdb's copy, which holds only in-frame ones; the method was immunoSEQ multiplex PCR. The sample contains hundreds of thousands of clones, roughly 95% of which appear only once. The clonotype comes from a woman in her thirties in good health. The specimen was naive CD8+ T cells sorted from blood. J is TRBJ2-7 and V is TRBV27; the D is unclear. DNA for the CDR3: TGTGCCAGCAGTTTAGTCGGCTCCTCCTACGAGCAGTACTTC. Translated: CASSLVGSSYEQYF.